This T cell receptor beta chain was captured in a study of T cells after yellow fever vaccination. Looking at the study overall: Some fractions had low cell numbers, and these were prepared with SMART-Seq v4 Ultra Low Input.

The CDR3 runs 15 residues. In germline, CDR1 is MNHNS, CDR2 SASEGT. With 3 bases removed from V and 8 bases from J, the gap between germline ends came to 16 bases. TCRdb recomputed calls from the 5' RACE reads with MiXCR, one row per CDR3 protein. The sample includes 55,000 to 70,000 distinct CDR3 sequences, just over 6.5% of them seen just once. Points from the study as a whole: Repertoires obtained by FACS sorting could include abundant clonotypes that entered as contaminants from the bulk population.

In its sample, this clonotype was seen a few times. Antigen unknown. This chain joins TRBV6-1 and TRBJ1-4, with TRBD1 as a possible D gene (5 bases). This specimen was CD8+ T cells sorted from PBMCs, taken 45 days after the first yellow fever vaccination. The receptor comes from a man aged 18 to 30 who received the YFV17D yellow fever vaccine. The DNA of the CDR3 is TGTGCCAGCAGTGATACGACAGTAACCTTCGAAAAACTGTTTTTT. Protein: CASSDTTVTFEKLFF.